This TCR beta chain came from a study of blood T cell repertoires in COVID-19. About the study: The study drew acute and convalescent COVID-19 samples from the United States, Italy and Spain. Sample material is recorded as cDNA or gDNA derived from T cells, B-cell-depleted T cells, or PBMCs.

In the original workflow: From reference gene primer amplification, estimates of nucleated cell counts were derived. TCRdb's copy holds only in-frame clones and misses some; the assay was immunoSEQ multiplex PCR. V and J calls and clone size come straight from that table; D and trimming were deduced from the DNA. The sample holds under 250,000 clones, approximately 82% seen once. This TCR came from a man between 25 and 39 years old who had recovered from COVID-19. The specimen sequenced was peripheral blood.

The DNA of the CDR3 is TGTGCCAGCAGCTTAGCCCTCTTCCGAGAACTGTTTTTT. Its protein is CASSLALFRELFF. The rearrangement links TRBV7-2 to TRBJ1-4; D is unclear. There are 13 residues in the CDR3. Germline loops: CDR1 SGHTA, CDR2 FQGNSA. V lost 0 bases and J 12 bases, leaving 11 bases between the germline ends.